Sequencing of this T cell receptor (beta chain) was carried out in a study of response to subunit inactivated influenza vaccine. From the RT-PCR reads, TCRdb called clonotypes with MiXCR, one entry per CDR3 protein. The table has about 540,000 distinct CDR3 sequences, approximately 22% seen once. The germline V and J ends were trimmed by 6 bases and 4 bases, with 17 bases remaining between them. Germline V CDR1 and CDR2: DFQATT, SNEGSKA (reference sequence). The CDR3 extends over 14 amino acids. Another study also made use of these data, one on T cells expressing NK-cell markers. That paper adds: Template switching by 5'RACE with UMIs generated the TCR beta cDNA. An anti-gamma-delta TCR antibody restricted sorting to alpha-beta TCR T cells in several experiments. Of CD8+ T cells, about 1.0-8% belonged to dominant NKG2C+ clonotypes in roughly 6 donors.

The chain carries TRBV20-1 and TRBJ2-3, with D possibly TRBD2 on 5 matching bases. This clonotype was sampled from a man aged 45-65 years who received an inactivated influenza vaccine. Material: CD4+ T cells sorted from PBMCs, obtained 11 to 12 days after vaccination. This CDR3 is CSAPTGFKADTQYF. The CDR3 DNA reads as TGCAGTGCCCCGACGGGGTTCAAGGCAGATACGCAGTATTTT.